Below, 11 T cell receptor beta chains from the same sample are listed, as sequenced in a study of spatial heterogeneity in lung cancer. TCRdb re-derived calls from the 5' RACE reads in MiXCR, one entry per CDR3 protein. The sample consists of some 13,000 distinct CDR3 sequences, more than 3.5% of them appearing once. Whole-study results and caveats: It was found that expanded intratumoral alpha and beta TCR counts tracked tumor mutation counts.

Time point meaning: sample taken at primary tumor resection. These TCRs' antigens remain unknown. Sequencing was performed on lung tumor tissue, taken at surgery. The receptor set was obtained from a male donor with early-stage non-small cell lung cancer.

This clonotype was observed many times. The V gene is TRBV20-1, the J gene TRBJ2-7; 8 bases are a match to TRBD1. V gave up 7 bases and J gave up 3 bases; unmatched junction bases: 5. The germline V gene encodes CDR1 DFQATT and CDR2 SNEGSKA (reference sequence). The CDR3 extends over 12 amino acids. The CDR3 DNA sequence: TGCAGTGTTGGACAGGGTAGCTACGAGCAGTACGTC. Amino acid sequence: CSVGQGSYEQYV.

In its sample, this clonotype was seen many times. This chain's CDR3 is CSAGGSNSGGLYNEQFF. CDR3 in DNA: TGCAGTGCTGGGGGTTCCAATAGCGGGGGCTTATACAATGAGCAGTTCTTC. V is TRBV20-1 and J is TRBJ2-1; 9 nucleotides agree with TRBD2. The V and J ends lost 5 bases and 4 bases, in that order; junction bases with no gene match: 15. The CDR3 runs 17 residues. Looked up from germline, CDR1 is DFQATT and CDR2 is SNEGSKA (reference sequence).

The table lists this clonotype with many counts. V usage is TRBV4-2 and J usage is TRBJ1-2; 7 bases align to TRBD1. This CDR3 has 14 residues. The V segment lost 0 bases and the J segment 2 bases; nucleotides outside the gene matches: 0. Germline CDR1 and CDR2: LGHNA and YNFKEQ. This chain's CDR3 is CASSQETGNYGYTF. The CDR3 DNA follows: TGTGCCAGCAGCCAAGAGACAGGGAACTATGGCTACACCTTC.

This clonotype was detected many times. The chain links TRBV6-2 or TRBV6-3 to TRBJ2-1; D is perhaps TRBD1 or TRBD2 (5 bases each). The CDR3 is 13 amino acids. Looked up from germline, CDR1 is MNHEY and CDR2 is SVGEGT. Trimming stripped 4 bases from V and 2 bases from J, with 6 bases between. The CDR3 sequence: CASSWGPYNEQFF. DNA of the CDR3: TGTGCCAGCAGTTGGGGACCCTACAATGAGCAGTTCTTC.

This clonotype was detected many times. The chain couples TRBV7-2 to TRBJ2-3; perhaps TRBD2 as D (7 bases). Trimming pared 1 base from V and 4 bases from J, leaving 15 bases between. The germline gives CDR1 SGHTA, CDR2 FQGNSA. The CDR3 is 16 amino acids. CDR3 DNA: TGTGCCAGCAGCTTAGGCCCCCAAGGGGGGGCAGATACGCAGTATTTT. Its protein product is CASSLGPQGGADTQYF.

The chain recombines TRBV7-6 with TRBJ2-3, with D tentatively TRBD1 (7 bases). With 2 bases removed from V and 5 bases from J, the gap between germline ends came to 14 bases. This CDR3 has 15 residues. Per germline, CDR1 SGHVS and CDR2 FNYEAQ. CDR3 bases: TGTGCCAGCAGCTTAAAAAGGGGGCGGGGAGATACGCAGTATTTT. Translated, it gives CASSLKRGRGDTQYF.

This clonotype came up a few times. This could be a read error, since a much larger clone is one nucleotide away. This sequence joins TRBV4-1 and TRBJ2-1; D call uncertain. V lost 0 bases to trimming and J lost 10 bases, with 13 bases between them. CDR1 is MGHRA, CDR2 YSYEKL, per germline. This CDR3 region has 14 residues. The CDR3 region has the DNA TGCGCCAGCAGCCAAGATCACAGAGGCGGCGAGCAGTTCTTC. Encoded protein: CASSQDHRGGEQFF.

In its sample, this clonotype was seen many times. The J gene is TRBJ2-1, the V gene TRBV29-1; D unclear. The CDR3 runs to 12 residues. Trimming cost V 5 bases and J 2 bases, with 7 bases left between them. The germline gives CDR1 SQVTM, CDR2 ANQGSEA. The CDR3 nucleotides are TGCAGCGTTCCTGGTCCCTACAATGAGCAGTTCTTC. It encodes CSVPGPYNEQFF.

In this sample, this clonotype turned up a few times. V is TRBV2 and J is TRBJ2-2, with D tentatively TRBD2 (6 bases). CDR1 SNHLY and CDR2 FYNNEI come from the germline V gene. CDR3 length: 17 amino acids. V lost 4 bases and J 5 bases, leaving 20 bases between the germline ends. The CDR3 protein is CASSAAGGTGRTGELFF. The DNA for the CDR3 is TGTGCCAGCAGTGCGGCTGGCGGGACTGGTAGGACCGGGGAGCTGTTTTTT. The full variable domain, rest sourced from reference TRBV2 and TRBJ2-2, is EPEVTQTPSHQVTQMGQEVILRCVPISNHLYFYWYRQILGQKVEFLVSFYNNEISEKSEIFDDQFSVERPDGSNFTLKIRSTKLEDSAMYFCASSAAGGTGRTGELFFGEGSRLTVL.

This clonotype came up a few times. This chain joins TRBV3-1 and TRBJ2-5; D is possibly TRBD2 (5 bases). Deletions cut 4 bases from V and 1 base from J, with 10 bases between. The CDR3 is 14 amino acids. Per the germline V gene, CDR1 is LGHDT and CDR2 is YNNKEL (reference sequence). CDR3 bases: TGTGCCAGCAGCCCGGCAGGAGGCCAAGAGACCCAGTACTTC. Translation gives CASSPAGGQETQYF.

This clonotype qualifies as medium-sized. The rearrangement joins TRBV14 to TRBJ1-2, with TRBD1 as a possible D gene (5 bases). The CDR3 sequence is 15 residues long. Trimming cost V 6 bases and J 8 bases, with 22 bases left between them. CDR1 and CDR2 from the germline V gene are SGHDN and FVKESK. The CDR3 loop is CASSRQGGSYRGYTF. CDR3 coding DNA: TGTGCCAGCAGTCGTCAGGGTGGATCATATCGGGGCTACACCTTC.